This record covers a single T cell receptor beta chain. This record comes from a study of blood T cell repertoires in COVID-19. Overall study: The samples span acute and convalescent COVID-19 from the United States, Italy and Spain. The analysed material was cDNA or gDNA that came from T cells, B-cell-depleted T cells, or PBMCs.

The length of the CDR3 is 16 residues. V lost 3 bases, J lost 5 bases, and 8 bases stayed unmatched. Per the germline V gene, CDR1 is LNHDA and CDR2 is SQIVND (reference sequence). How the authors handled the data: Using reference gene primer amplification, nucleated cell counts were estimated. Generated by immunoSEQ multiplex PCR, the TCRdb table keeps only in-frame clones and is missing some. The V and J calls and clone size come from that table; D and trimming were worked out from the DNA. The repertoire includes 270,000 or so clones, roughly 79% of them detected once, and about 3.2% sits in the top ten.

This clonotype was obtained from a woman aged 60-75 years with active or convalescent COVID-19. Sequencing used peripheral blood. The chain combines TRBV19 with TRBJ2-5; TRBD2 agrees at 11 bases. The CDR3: CASSITSGGPGETQYF. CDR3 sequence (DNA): TGTGCCAGTAGTATTACTAGCGGGGGCCCCGGGGAGACCCAGTACTTC.